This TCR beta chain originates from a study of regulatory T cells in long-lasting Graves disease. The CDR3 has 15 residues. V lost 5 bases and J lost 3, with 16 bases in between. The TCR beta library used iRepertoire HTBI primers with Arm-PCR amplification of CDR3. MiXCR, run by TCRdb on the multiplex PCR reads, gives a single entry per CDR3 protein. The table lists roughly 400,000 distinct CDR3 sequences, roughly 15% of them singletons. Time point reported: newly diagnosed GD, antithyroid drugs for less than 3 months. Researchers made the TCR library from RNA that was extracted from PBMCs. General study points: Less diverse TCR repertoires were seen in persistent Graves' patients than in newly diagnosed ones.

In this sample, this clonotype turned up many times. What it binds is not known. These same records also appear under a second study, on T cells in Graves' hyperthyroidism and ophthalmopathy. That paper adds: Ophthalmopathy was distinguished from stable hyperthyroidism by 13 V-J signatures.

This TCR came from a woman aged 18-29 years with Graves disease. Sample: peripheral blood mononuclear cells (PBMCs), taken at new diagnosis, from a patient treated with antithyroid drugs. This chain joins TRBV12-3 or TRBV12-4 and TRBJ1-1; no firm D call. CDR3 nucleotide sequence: TGTGCCAGCAGTACCGAGGCCCCTTGGGACACTGAAGCTTTCTTT. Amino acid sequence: CASSTEAPWDTEAFF.